This T cell receptor beta chain was retrieved from a study of T cell changes during pregnancy in multiple sclerosis (dated by TCRdb to between 2018 and 2021). In the study overall: The study examined how the T cell repertoire changed over the course of pregnancy in women with multiple sclerosis.

CDR1 is given as MNHNY and CDR2 as SVGAGI, both from the germline V gene (reference sequence). Trimming removed 2 bases from V and 3 bases from J, leaving 8 bases between the germline ends. From the cysteine through the phenylalanine, the CDR3 covers 13 amino acids. The kept DNA is CDR3 alone, 39 bases in frame from the first base. Remarks on this clone: It has no known antigen specificity. No clone much larger than this one lies a single base away; base qualities are absent.

The library relied on the immunoSEQ multiplex PCR assay. TCRdb carries this immuneACCESS record with in-frame sequences only. Its versions omit some clonotypes, under half of them owing to an unresolved V gene in the studies checked, with the rest unexplained. The sample table records some 59,000 clones; about nine tenths of these occur just once. Of the sample, 5.5% to 7% falls within the top ten clones. The clonotype originates from a female donor in good health, enrolled as a control in a pregnancy study. The sequence joins TRBV6-6 to TRBJ2-7; D gene: possibly TRBD2, on 5 matching bases. The sample in question was peripheral blood, obtained in the third trimester of pregnancy. The bases are TGTGCCAGCAGTTACCTAGAGGGCTACGAGCAGTACTTC. Its amino acids are CASSYLEGYEQYF.